This T cell receptor (beta chain) was recovered during a study of blood T cell repertoires in COVID-19. The CDR3 is made up of 15 amino acids. CDR1 is SGHTA and CDR2 is FQGNSA in the germline V gene. V trimming: 5 bases; J trimming: 2 bases; junction bases outside the gene matches: 5. Sequencing was performed with immunoSEQ multiplex PCR; in TCRdb, only in-frame clones are kept and a portion is missing. The repertoire holds a few hundred thousand clones, with about 87% as singletons. Researchers sorted participants into cohorts using their self-reported clinical history. The receptor comes from a man in his thirties or forties who had recovered from COVID-19. The sample taken for sequencing was PBMCs or T cells enriched from blood (not recorded which). The chain uses TRBV7-2 and TRBJ2-2; the match to TRBD1 covers 7 bases. This CDR3 is CASSPWDRNTGELFF. CDR3 DNA sequence: TGTGCCAGCAGCCCGTGGGACAGAAACACCGGGGAGCTGTTTTTT.